The next 29 T cell receptor beta chains were all read from a single sample in a study of T cell responses to AZD1222 COVID-19 vaccine. Data came from immunoSEQ multiplex PCR; TCRdb stores just in-frame clones and leaves some out. The table lists over 45,000 clones, more than 70% of them singletons. The sample here was peripheral blood, taken on day 0 of AZD1222 vaccination. The receptors originated from an adult in good health.

The chain couples TRBV28 to TRBJ2-7, with D possibly matching TRBD2 (7 bases). V shed 6 bases and J shed 6 bases, with 15 bases lying between them. The CDR3 loop spans 13 amino acids. Germline V gives CDR1 MDHEN, CDR2 SYDVKM. The CDR3 reads CASRMGGLGEQYF. The DNA of the CDR3 is TGTGCCAGCAGAATGGGGGGGCTAGGCGAGCAGTACTTC. The variable domain in full, with the rest retrieved from reference TRBV28 and TRBJ2-7, is DVKVTQSSRYLVKRTGEKVFLECVQDMDHENMFWYRQDPGLGLRLIYFSYDVKMKEKGDIPEGYSVSREKKERFSLILESASTNQTSMYLCASRMGGLGEQYFGPGTRLTVT.

The chain uses TRBV9 and TRBJ2-1, with 11 bases aligning to TRBD2. The junction had 7 bases not matched to a gene; V was cut back by 2 bases and J by 6 bases. The germline CDR1 and CDR2 sequences are SGDLS and YYNGEE. The CDR3 spans 16 residues. The CDR3 region is CASSVRASGRLNEQFF. The CDR3 DNA is TGTGCCAGCAGCGTCAGGGCTAGCGGGAGGCTCAATGAGCAGTTCTTC.

The J gene is TRBJ2-3, the V gene TRBV28, with D possibly being TRBD1 (5 bases). CDR3 length: 17 residues. V lost 3 bases to trimming and J lost 5 bases, with 21 bases between them. In germline, CDR1 is MDHEN, CDR2 SYDVKM. The CDR3 coding sequence is TGTGCCAGCAGTTTTCCGCAAGACAGAGTATACCTAGATACGCAGTATTTT. This sequence encodes CASSFPQDRVYLDTQYF.

The chain combines TRBV29-1 with TRBJ1-2; D gene ambiguous. The CDR3 consists of 13 residues. Germline lookup yields CDR1 SQVTM and CDR2 ANQGSEA. V was shortened by 4 bases and J by 0 bases, with 9 bases between the two germline ends. This chain's CDR3 is CSVGSQANYGYTF. The DNA of the CDR3 is TGCAGCGTTGGTTCGCAAGCTAACTATGGCTACACCTTC.

The chain combines TRBV5-4 with TRBJ2-1; TRBD2 aligns across 10 bases. V shed 4 bases, J shed 7 bases, and the junction held 5 bases outside the gene matches. Germline V lookup: CDR1 SGHNT, CDR2 YYREEE (reference sequence). The CDR3 has 14 amino acids. The CDR3: CASSGAGGWNEQFF. CDR3 nucleotides: TGTGCCAGCAGCGGAGCGGGAGGGTGGAATGAGCAGTTCTTC.

With regard to this clone: Other DNA sequences in the sample encode the same CDR3. The rearrangement joins TRBV3-1 (or the pseudogene TRBV3-2) to TRBJ2-7, with D possibly being TRBD1 (5 bases). Germline-derived CDR1 and CDR2 are LGHDT and YNNKEL (reference sequence). V was shortened by 2 bases and J by 1 base, with 6 bases between the two germline ends. The CDR3 spans 13 residues. This CDR3 reads CASSQSGSYEQYF. In DNA, the CDR3 is TGTGCCAGCAGCCAATCAGGGTCCTACGAGCAGTACTTC.

The chain is built from TRBV14 and TRBJ1-6; 7 positions agree with TRBD1. The trim removed 4 bases at V and 10 bases at J, leaving 13 bases unmatched. The length of the CDR3 is 16 residues. Germline V CDR1 and CDR2: SGHDN, FVKESK. The CDR3 DNA is TGTGCCAGCAGCCCCGGAACCGGACAGGTCTTATCACCCCTCCACTTT. It translates to CASSPGTGQVLSPLHF.

The rearrangement links TRBV15 to TRBJ1-2; unclear D gene. Germline V gene data show CDR1 as LNHNV and CDR2 as YYDKDF (reference sequence). V gave up 0 bases and J gave up 4 bases, with 12 bases separating them. This CDR3 has 15 residues. CDR3 sequence reads: CATSRDLQQLYGYTF. The CDR3 region has the DNA TGTGCCACCAGCAGAGATCTTCAACAGCTCTATGGCTACACCTTC.

The chain employs TRBV11-2 and TRBJ1-2; D unresolved. CDR3 size: 13 residues. CDR1 is SGHAT and CDR2 is FQNNGV in the germline V gene. V was shortened by 1 base and J by 1 base, with 4 bases between the two germline ends. CDR3 coding DNA: TGTGCCAGCAGCTTAGGTGTTAACTATGGCTACACCTTC. This gives the protein CASSLGVNYGYTF.

The V and J genes are TRBV5-1 and TRBJ2-7; 7 nucleotides line up with TRBD2. This CDR3 comprises 14 residues. Germline V gene data show CDR1 as SGHRS and CDR2 as YFSETQ. The junction had 8 bases not matched to a gene; V was cut back by 2 bases and J by 6 bases. The CDR3 reads CASSLYGPGGEQYF. In nucleotides, the CDR3 is TGCGCCAGCAGCTTATACGGGCCGGGGGGCGAGCAGTACTTC.

This clone occurred once. The V and J genes are TRBV28 and TRBJ1-5, with D perhaps TRBD1 (6 bases). CDR3 length: 14 residues. V lost 1 base, J lost 6 bases, and 10 bases lay in between. CDR1 is MDHEN, CDR2 SYDVKM, per germline. CDR3 sequence (DNA): TGTGCCAGCAGTTTATTCGGGGGGCGTCAGCCCCAGCATTTT. It codes for CASSLFGGRQPQHF.

CDR3 region: CAISESPGLYTF. The CDR3 DNA is TGTGCCATCAGTGAGTCCCCGGGTCTTTACACCTTC. The V gene is TRBV10-3, the J gene TRBJ1-2, with D unresolved. The V and J ends lost 0 bases and 11 bases respectively, with 10 bases between them. Germline-derived CDR1 and CDR2 are ENHRY and SYGVKD. The CDR3 loop spans 12 amino acids.

This chain joins TRBV19 and TRBJ1-2; TRBD1 matches 8 bases. The germline CDR1 and CDR2 sequences are LNHDA and SQIVND (reference sequence). Trimming cost V 9 bases and J 14 bases; bases outside gene matches: 14. This CDR3 comprises 12 residues. CDR3 loop: CASQTGTGPLTF. Written as DNA, the CDR3 is TGTGCCAGCCAGACCGGGACAGGCCCCCTAACCTTC.

J is TRBJ1-6 and V is TRBV30; D is undetermined. Trimming left V 4 bases short and J 5 bases short, with 12 bases between. There are 14 residues in the CDR3. Germline CDR1 reads GTSNPN; CDR2 reads SVGIG (reference sequence). CDR3 sequence (DNA): TGTGCCTGGAATGGTCCGGGGAATAATTCACCCCTCCACTTT. Its protein is CAWNGPGNNSPLHF.

CDR3 loop: CASSASRAGDTQYF. Written as DNA, the CDR3 is TGTGCCAGCAGTGCATCAAGGGCTGGAGATACGCAGTATTTT. The chain recombines TRBV2 with TRBJ2-3; no reliable D call. V was trimmed by 4 bases and J by 5 bases, leaving 13 bases between them. This CDR3 region has 14 residues. The germline V gene has CDR1 SNHLY and CDR2 FYNNEI.

The sample holds one count of this clone. The chain uses TRBV28 and TRBJ2-2; perhaps TRBD1 as D (6 bases). The germline gives CDR1 MDHEN, CDR2 SYDVKM. Trimming removed 6 bases from V and 7 bases from J, with 15 bases in between. The CDR3 length is 14 residues. CDR3 DNA sequence: TGTGCCAGCAGAAAAACAGGGAGTCACGGGGAGCTGTTTTTT. As protein: CASRKTGSHGELFF.

About this clone: One end of the junction does not line up with germline, which may come from a read error. V gene TRBV15 combines with J gene TRBJ2-5, with D unclear. Germline V CDR1 and CDR2: LNHNV, YYDKDF (reference sequence). This CDR3 has 13 residues. CDR3 sequence (DNA): TGTGCCACCAGCCGAGACGGCCAAGAGACCCAGTACTTC. It codes for CATSRDGQETQYF.

The CDR3 DNA is TGTGCCAGCAGCTTAGGGCAGAAACAGGGGGTATTCATGAACACTGAAGCTTTCTTT. Protein product: CASSLGQKQGVFMNTEAFF. This chain joins TRBV11-2 and TRBJ1-1; 8 bases are shared with TRBD1. V gave up 1 base and J gave up 0 bases; unmatched junction bases: 13. The CDR3 spans 19 residues. Germline V gene lookup returns CDR1 SGHAT and CDR2 FQNNGV.

Here the CDR3 DNA reads TGTGCCAGTAGTCTGAAGGGCGGGGAGCTGTTTTTT. Encoded protein: CASSLKGGELFF. This chain uses TRBV19 with TRBJ2-2, with no clear D. The CDR3 runs to 12 residues. V gave up 5 bases and J gave up 7 bases, with 8 bases separating them. Germline CDR1 and CDR2: LNHDA and SQIVND (reference sequence).

In this sample, this clone turned up once. The chain employs TRBV24-1 and TRBJ2-7; no definite D call. V lost 5 bases to trimming and J lost 4 bases, with 5 bases between them. CDR1 is KGHDR and CDR2 is SFDVKD in the germline V gene. The CDR3 is made up of 11 amino acids. CDR3 protein: CATSGAYEQYF. The CDR3 coding sequence is TGTGCCACCAGTGGCGCTTACGAGCAGTACTTC.

The V and J genes are TRBV18 and TRBJ1-4; D is possibly TRBD1 (5 bases). The germline gives CDR1 KGHSH, CDR2 LQKENI. With 6 bases removed from V and 7 bases from J, the gap between germline ends came to 18 bases. The CDR3 is 15 residues long. CDR3 sequence: CASSRDLRGGEKLFF. CDR3 in DNA: TGTGCCAGCTCTCGGGACCTCCGCGGGGGTGAAAAACTGTTTTTT.

V gene TRBV6-5 combines with J gene TRBJ2-1, with TRBD1 as a possible D gene (5 bases). This CDR3 has 14 amino acids. The ends were cut back, 6 bases at V and 7 bases at J, with 16 bases in the middle. Germline V lookup: CDR1 MNHEY, CDR2 SVGAGI. The CDR3 DNA reads as TGTGCCAGCAGATACGACAGTGGGCAGAATGAGCAGTTCTTC. Translating gives CASRYDSGQNEQFF.

This clone has only a few counts. The V call is TRBV19, the J call TRBJ1-1; D not certain. Trimming removed 0 bases from V and 5 bases from J, with 19 bases in between. Germline-derived CDR1 and CDR2 are LNHDA and SQIVND (reference sequence). This CDR3 spans 17 amino acids. The CDR3 reads CASSIESLGRSWTEAFF. The CDR3 nucleotides read TGTGCCAGTAGTATAGAGAGCCTAGGTCGTTCGTGGACTGAAGCTTTCTTT. Variable domain in full (rest from reference TRBV19 and TRBJ1-1): DGGITQSPKYLFRKEGQNVTLSCEQNLNHDAMYWYRQDPGQGLRLIYYSQIVNDFQKGDIAEGYSVSREKKESFPLTVTSAQKNPTAFYLCASSIESLGRSWTEAFFGQGTRLTVV.

Here the CDR3 DNA reads TGTGCCAGCAGCCCGGACAGGGGGCGAGCCTATAATTCACCCCTCCACTTT. This translates into CASSPDRGRAYNSPLHF. This chain uses TRBV7-8 with TRBJ1-6; 11 bases are shared with TRBD1. CDR1 and CDR2 (germline): SGHVS, FQNEAQ. The CDR3 has 17 amino acids. V was clipped by 5 bases and J by 2 bases; unmatched bases: 5.

V gene TRBV6-5 combines with J gene TRBJ2-7; 7 nucleotides agree with TRBD1. The CDR3 contains 13 residues. J gave up 6 bases and V 4 bases, and 6 bases lay outside the gene matches. CDR1 and CDR2 (germline): MNHEY, SVGAGI. DNA for the CDR3: TGTGCCAGCAGTTCGGGACAGCGCTCCGAGCAGTACTTC. This encodes CASSSGQRSEQYF.

The chain combines TRBV19 with TRBJ2-2, with TRBD2 identical over 11 bases. This CDR3 has 15 amino acids. The junction had 7 bases not matched to a gene; V was cut back by 7 bases and J by 6 bases. In germline, CDR1 is LNHDA, CDR2 SQIVND (reference sequence). The CDR3 region has the DNA TGTGCCAGTAAAGTCACTAGCGGGAGTGCCGGGGAGCTGTTTTTT. Amino acid sequence: CASKVTSGSAGELFF.

The sample holds a few counts of this clone. The chain has TRBV7-8 and TRBJ2-1; the D is unclear. CDR1 SGHVS and CDR2 FQNEAQ come from the germline V gene. V lost 5 bases, J lost 7 bases, and 6 bases lay in between. CDR3 length: 11 residues. The CDR3 loop is CASSHNNEQFF. CDR3 bases: TGTGCCAGCAGCCATAATAATGAGCAGTTCTTC.

In nucleotides, the CDR3 is TGTGCCAGCATGCTAGCGGGAGTAAAGGAGACCCAGTACTTC. Its translation is CASMLAGVKETQYF. The chain recombines TRBV2 with TRBJ2-5; 10 nucleotides match TRBD2. Germline V CDR1 and CDR2: SNHLY, FYNNEI. V lost 7 bases to trimming and J lost 5 bases; unmatched junction nucleotides: 7. This CDR3 is built from 14 residues.

The chain combines TRBV7-8 with TRBJ1-2, with 7 positions matching TRBD1. The CDR3 runs 13 residues. The junction had 6 bases not matched to a gene; V was cut back by 4 bases and J by 7 bases. Looked up from germline, CDR1 is SGHVS and CDR2 is FQNEAQ. CDR3 coding DNA: TGTGCCAGCAGCTGGACAGGTTCGGGTGGCTACACCTTC. Translating it yields CASSWTGSGGYTF.